The clone carrying this TCR beta chain was seen a few times. Antigen specificity is unknown. The CDR3 is made up of 13 amino acids. The V gene's germline CDR1 is SGHKS and CDR2 YYEKEE (reference sequence). The V segment lost 4 bases and the J segment 7 bases; nucleotides outside the gene matches: 2. Primers: 60 Vbeta forward and 13 Jbeta reverse. Only in-frame clones appear in the TCRdb table, and some are missing; sequencing was by immunoSEQ multiplex PCR. Among 90,000 or so clones listed, 70% were seen once. The data belong to a study of cytomegalovirus exposure and HLA in healthy donors. Study-level information: From donors who were HLA-typed, an early data release held around 80 million unique TCRs.

Study results and caveats: Cytomegalovirus-associated TCR beta chains were listed, numbering 150 to 200. It was reported in a later analysis that an Asian-associated ancestry cluster showed fewer N-insertions than the roughly 710-donor mean. A classifier reportedly called cytomegalovirus status with high sensitivity and specificity.

The V gene is TRBV5-5, the J gene TRBJ2-4, with 10 positions matching TRBD1. Sequenced: PBMCs. The TCR was taken from a woman aged 45 to 65 in good health and CMV-seropositive. CDR3 loop: CASSQGQGNIQYF. CDR3 nucleotides: TGTGCCAGCAGCCAGGGACAGGGGAACATTCAGTACTTC.